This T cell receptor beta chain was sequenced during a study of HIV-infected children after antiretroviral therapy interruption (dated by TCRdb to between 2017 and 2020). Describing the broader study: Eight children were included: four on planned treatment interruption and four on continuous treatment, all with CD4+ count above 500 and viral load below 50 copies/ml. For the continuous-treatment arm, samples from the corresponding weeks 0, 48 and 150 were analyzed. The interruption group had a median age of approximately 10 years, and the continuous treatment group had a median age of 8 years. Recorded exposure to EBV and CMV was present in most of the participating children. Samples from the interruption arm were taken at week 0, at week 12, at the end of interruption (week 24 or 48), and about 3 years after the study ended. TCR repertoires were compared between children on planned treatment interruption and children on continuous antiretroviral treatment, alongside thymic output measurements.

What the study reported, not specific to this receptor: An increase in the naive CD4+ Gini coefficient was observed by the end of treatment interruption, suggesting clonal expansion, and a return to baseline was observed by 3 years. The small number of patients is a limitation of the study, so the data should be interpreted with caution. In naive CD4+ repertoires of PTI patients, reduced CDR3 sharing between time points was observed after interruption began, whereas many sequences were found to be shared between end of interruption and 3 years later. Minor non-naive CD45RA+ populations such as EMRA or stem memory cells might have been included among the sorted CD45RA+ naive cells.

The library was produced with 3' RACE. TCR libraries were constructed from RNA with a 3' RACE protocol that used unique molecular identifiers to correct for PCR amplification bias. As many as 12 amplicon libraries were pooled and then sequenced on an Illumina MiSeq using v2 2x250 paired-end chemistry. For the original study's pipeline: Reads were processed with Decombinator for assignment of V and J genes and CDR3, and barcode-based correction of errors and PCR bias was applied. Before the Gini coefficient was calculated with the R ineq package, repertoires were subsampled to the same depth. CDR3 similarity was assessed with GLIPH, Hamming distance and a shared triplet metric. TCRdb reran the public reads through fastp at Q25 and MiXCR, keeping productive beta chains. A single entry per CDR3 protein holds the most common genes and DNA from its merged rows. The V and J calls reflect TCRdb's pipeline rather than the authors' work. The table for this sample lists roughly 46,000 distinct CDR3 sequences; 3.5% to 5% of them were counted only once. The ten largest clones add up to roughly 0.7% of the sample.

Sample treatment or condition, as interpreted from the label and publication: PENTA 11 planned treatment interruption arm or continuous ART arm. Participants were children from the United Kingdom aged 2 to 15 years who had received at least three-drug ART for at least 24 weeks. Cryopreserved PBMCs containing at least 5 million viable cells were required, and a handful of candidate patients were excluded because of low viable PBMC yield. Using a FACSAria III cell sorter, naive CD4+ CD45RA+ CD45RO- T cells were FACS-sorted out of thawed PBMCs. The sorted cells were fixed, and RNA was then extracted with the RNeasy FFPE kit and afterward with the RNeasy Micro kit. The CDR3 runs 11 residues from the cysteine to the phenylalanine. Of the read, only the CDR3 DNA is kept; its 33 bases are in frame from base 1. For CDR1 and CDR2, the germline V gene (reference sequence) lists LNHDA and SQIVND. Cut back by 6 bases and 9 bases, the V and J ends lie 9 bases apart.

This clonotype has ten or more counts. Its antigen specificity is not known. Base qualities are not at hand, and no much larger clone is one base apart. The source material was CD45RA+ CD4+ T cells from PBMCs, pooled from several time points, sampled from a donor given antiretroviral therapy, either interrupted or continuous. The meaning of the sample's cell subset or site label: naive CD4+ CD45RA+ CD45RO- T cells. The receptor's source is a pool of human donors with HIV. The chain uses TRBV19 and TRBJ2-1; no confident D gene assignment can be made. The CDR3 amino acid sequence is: CASRAGFEQFF. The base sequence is TGTGCCAGTAGGGCCGGGTTTGAGCAGTTCTTC.